The T cell receptor beta chain described here comes from a study of shared clonotypes between healthy human individuals. This clone was counted ten times or more. What it binds is not known. Deep level was the assay's run setting. Splitting of each subset's genomic DNA was done evenly across several immunoSEQ plates. Assay used: immunoSEQ multiplex PCR; TCRdb lists only in-frame clones, some missing. The sample has over 850,000 clones, 75% to 80% seen once. Findings and caveats of the study: Sequencing of the sorted subsets was shown by rarefaction to be incomplete despite large depth.

There are 14 residues in the CDR3. Germline loops: CDR1 MNHNY, CDR2 SVGAGI (reference sequence). The germline V and J ends were trimmed by 5 bases and 0 bases, with 9 bases remaining between them. Sequencing used memory CD4+ T cells from PBMCs. Subset meaning: CD45RA-negative fraction. The receptor was isolated from a man aged 18 to 29 in good health. Some clones in this sample may be carry-over from other donors' samples. The chain is built from TRBV6-6 and TRBJ2-3, with D maybe TRBD1 (5 bases). The CDR3: CASSKGASTDTQYF. CDR3 coding DNA: TGTGCCAGCAGTAAAGGGGCCAGCACAGATACGCAGTATTTT.